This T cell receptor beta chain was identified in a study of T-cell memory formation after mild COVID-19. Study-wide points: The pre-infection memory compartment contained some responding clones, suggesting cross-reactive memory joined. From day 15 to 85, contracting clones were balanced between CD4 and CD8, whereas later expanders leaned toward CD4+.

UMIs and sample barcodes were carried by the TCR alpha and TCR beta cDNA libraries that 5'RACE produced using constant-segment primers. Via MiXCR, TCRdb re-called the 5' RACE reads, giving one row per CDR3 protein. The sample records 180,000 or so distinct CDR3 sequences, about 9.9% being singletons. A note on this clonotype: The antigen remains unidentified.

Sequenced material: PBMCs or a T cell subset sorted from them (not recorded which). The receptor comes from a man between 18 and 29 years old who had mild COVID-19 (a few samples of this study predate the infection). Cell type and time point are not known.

In DNA form, the CDR3 reads TGTGCCAGCAGCCGGGTAGGACAGTCGAAAGAAAAACTGTTTTTT. Its translation is CASSRVGQSKEKLFF. The chain links TRBV4-2 to TRBJ1-4; D is perhaps TRBD1 (6 bases). This CDR3 has 15 residues. Trimming took 4 bases from V and 8 from J, leaving 17 bases between them. The germline V gene encodes CDR1 LGHNA and CDR2 YNFKEQ.